One TCR beta chain is described in this entry. The data belong to a study of blood T cell repertoires in COVID-19. Looking at the study overall: Acute and convalescent COVID-19 specimens originated in the United States, Italy and Spain. From T cells, B-cell-depleted T cells, or PBMCs came the material, which was cDNA or gDNA.

Authors' data handling: It was from reference gene primer amplification that nucleated cell counts were estimated. Here immunoSEQ multiplex PCR was the method, and the copy in TCRdb shows in-frame clones only, minus some. The V and J calls and clone size come from that table; D and trimming were worked out from the DNA. The data contain around 100,000 clones, roughly 85% of them singletons. The sequenced material came from peripheral blood. The sequence derives from a man in his forties with acute or convalescent COVID-19.

CDR3 in amino acids: CASSKSQRGATNEQFF. The DNA for the CDR3 is TGTGCCAGCAGCAAATCCCAGCGGGGGGCTACGAATGAGCAGTTCTTC. V usage is TRBV21-1 and J usage is TRBJ2-1; the table gives TRBD2 as D, unverified against the DNA. TRBV21-1 is tagged as a pseudogene. CDR3 length equals 16 residues.